The source of this T cell receptor beta chain is a study of T cell repertoires in cytomegalovirus infection (dated by TCRdb to between 2018 and 2021). General notes on the study: Donor HLA type was relevant to the analysis, as public TCR beta signatures indicated carriage of CMV infection together with the matching HLA type.

What the study reported, not specific to this receptor: Cumulative frequency of public TCR beta family members discriminated carriers of CMV infection plus the relevant HLA type in this cohort and an independent 352-donor cohort. The ex vivo response was dominated by HLA-C-restricted CMV-specific TCR beta clonotypes, and the single most frequent clonotype in two of eight donors was supplied by these HLA-C-restricted clonotypes.

About this clonotype itself: Its target antigen remains unknown. No much larger clone exists at a distance of one base, and base qualities are not known.

Taken from the germline V gene (reference sequence), the CDR1 and CDR2 loops are LNHDA and SQIVND. The V and J ends are trimmed by 6 bases and 2 bases, leaving 10 bases between them. From the cysteine up to the phenylalanine, the CDR3 has a length of 13 residues. Only the CDR3 part of the read is kept: 39 bases, read in frame from the first base. Sequencing took place on an Illumina HiSeq 1500. Clones were called with MiXCR by TCRdb after fastp trimmed the public reads at Q25, and only in-frame beta chains were retained. Identical CDR3 proteins give one entry, which carries the most common genes and DNA. This sample comprises about 150,000 distinct CDR3 sequences, 23% of them detected only once. The top ten clones comprise about 10% of the sample.

The source of this sequence is a human donor in good health (CMV status not recorded). Some clones in this sample may be carry-over from other donors' samples. Here the chain combines TRBV19 and TRBJ1-2; the best D guess is TRBD1, with 5 bases matching. Material for sequencing was PBMCs. The CDR3 protein is CASRTRGNYGYTF. The sequenced DNA is TGTGCCAGTAGGACGCGGGGGAACTATGGCTACACCTTC. Reference TRBV19 and TRBJ1-2 proteins supply the regions before and after the CDR3; the full variable domain is: DGGITQSPKYLFRKEGQNVTLSCEQNLNHDAMYWYRQDPGQGLRLIYYSQIVNDFQKGDIAEGYSVSREKKESFPLTVTSAQKNPTAFYLCASRTRGNYGYTFGSGTRLTVV.